The 2 T cell receptor beta chains listed next were all sequenced from one sample in a study of T cell repertoires in cytomegalovirus infection. TCRdb reanalysed the reads using MiXCR and keeps one entry per CDR3 protein. The sample holds some 680,000 distinct CDR3 sequences, approximately 34% seen once. Sequencing was carried out using PBMCs. The receptor set was obtained from a human donor in good health (CMV status not recorded). Some clones in this sample may be carry-over from other donors' samples.

This clonotype was detected only a few times. V gene TRBV28 combines with J gene TRBJ2-7; TRBD1 matches 8 bases. V lost 6 bases, J lost 2 bases, and 9 bases stayed unmatched. Germline V CDR1 and CDR2: MDHEN, SYDVKM. CDR3 length: 15 amino acids. The CDR3, as DNA: TGTGCCAGCAGCACCGGTGACAGGGGTACCTACGAGCAGTACTTC. The encoded protein is CASSTGDRGTYEQYF.

This chain uses TRBV19 with TRBJ1-2; tentatively, D is TRBD1 (5 bases). With 1 base removed from V and 6 bases from J, the gap between germline ends came to 9 bases. Per germline, CDR1 LNHDA and CDR2 SQIVND (reference sequence). The CDR3 length is 13 residues. The CDR3 DNA reads as TGTGCCAGTAGTATAGCAGGGTATGATGGCTACACCTTC. The encoded protein is CASSIAGYDGYTF.